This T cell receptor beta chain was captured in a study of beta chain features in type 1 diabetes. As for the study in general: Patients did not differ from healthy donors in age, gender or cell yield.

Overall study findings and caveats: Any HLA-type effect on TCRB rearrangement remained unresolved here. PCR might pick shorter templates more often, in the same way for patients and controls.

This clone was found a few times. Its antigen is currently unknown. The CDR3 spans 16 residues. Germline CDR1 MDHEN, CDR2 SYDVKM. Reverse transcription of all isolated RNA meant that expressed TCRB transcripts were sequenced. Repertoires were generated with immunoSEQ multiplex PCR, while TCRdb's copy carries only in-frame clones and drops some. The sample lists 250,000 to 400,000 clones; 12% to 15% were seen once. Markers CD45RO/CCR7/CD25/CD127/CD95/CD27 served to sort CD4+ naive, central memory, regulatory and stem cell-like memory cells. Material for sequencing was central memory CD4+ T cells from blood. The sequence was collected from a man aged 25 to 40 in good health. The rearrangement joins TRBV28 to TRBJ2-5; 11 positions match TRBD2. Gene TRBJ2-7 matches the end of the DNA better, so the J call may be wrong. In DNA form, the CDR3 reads TGTGCCAGCAGATTTAGCGGGGGGGCGAGCTCCTACGAGCAGTACTTC. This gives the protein CASRFSGGASSYEQYF.